This passage covers 29 T cell receptor beta chains from one sample sequenced in a study of regulatory T cells in long-lasting Graves disease. Arm-PCR of CDR3 regions and iRepertoire HTBI primers were used to build TCR beta libraries. TCRdb independently ran MiXCR on the multiplex PCR reads; one entry per CDR3 protein. Of roughly 220,000 distinct CDR3 sequences detected, about a sixth appear once; the ten largest clones hold around 20%. Specified time point: newly diagnosed GD, antithyroid drugs for less than 3 months. Isolated PBMC RNA provided the starting material for the TCR library. The source was peripheral blood mononuclear cells (PBMCs), collected at new diagnosis, from a patient treated with antithyroid drugs. These receptors all come from a female donor with Graves disease.

This clonotype has a count of ten or more. This sequence joins TRBV27 and TRBJ2-3, with 7 bases lining up with TRBD1. The CDR3 extends over 14 amino acids. Germline trimming cut 10 bases from V and 2 bases from J; bases unmatched to any gene: 9. The germline gives CDR1 MNHEY, CDR2 SMNVEV (reference sequence). The chain's CDR3 is CATRKQGTTDTQYF. CDR3 nucleotides: TGTGCCACCAGGAAACAGGGGACCACAGATACGCAGTATTTT.

This clonotype has only a few counts. The gene calls are TRBV20-1 and TRBJ2-1, with a tentative D call TRBD2 (6 bases). Germline V gene data show CDR1 as DFQATT and CDR2 as SNEGSKA (reference sequence). This CDR3 contains 15 residues. V lost 1 base, J lost 9 bases, and 19 bases lay in between. The CDR3 DNA sequence: TGCAGTGCTAGAGTCCCGGGGGTTAGAGTGGGTGAGCAGTTCTTC. Protein sequence: CSARVPGVRVGEQFF.

This clonotype was seen a single time. This may stem from a read error, because a much larger clone lies one nucleotide away. The chain employs TRBV4-1 and TRBJ1-5; TRBD1 is a possible D gene (6 bases). In germline, CDR1 is MGHRA, CDR2 YSYEKL. Between the trimmed V and J ends, which lost 4 bases and 7 bases, there was a span of 14 bases. The CDR3 is 14 residues long. CDR3 sequence (DNA): TGCGCCAGCAGCCGCAACAGGGAAAGCCAGCCCCAGCATTTT. This sequence encodes CASSRNRESQPQHF.

This clonotype has at least ten counts. The gene calls are TRBV28 and TRBJ2-4; D is ambiguous. The CDR3 runs to 13 residues. Germline lookup yields CDR1 MDHEN and CDR2 SYDVKM. V lost 4 bases, J lost 6 bases, and 10 bases lay in between. This chain's CDR3 is CASSYRPVNIQYF. In DNA form, the CDR3 reads TGTGCCAGCAGTTACCGACCCGTAAACATTCAGTACTTC.

This clonotype was observed a handful of times. The J gene is TRBJ1-4, the V gene TRBV9; TRBD1 matches at 10 bases. The length of the CDR3 is 15 residues. The germline V gene has CDR1 SGDLS and CDR2 YYNGEE. V lost 0 bases to trimming and J lost 7 bases; unmatched junction nucleotides: 3. In nucleotides, the CDR3 is TGTGCCAGCAGCGTAGAAGGGACAGGGGTTGAAAAACTGTTTTTT. Residues: CASSVEGTGVEKLFF. Full variable domain (outside the CDR3, taken from reference TRBV9 and TRBJ1-4): DSGVTQTPKHLITATGQRVTLRCSPRSGDLSVYWYQQSLDQGLQFLIQYYNGEERAKGNILERFSAQQFPDLHSELNLSSLELGDSALYFCASSVEGTGVEKLFFGSGTQLSVL.

The chain recombines TRBV7-9 with TRBJ2-1; TRBD2 agrees at 8 bases. The germline V gene encodes CDR1 SEHNR and CDR2 FQNEAQ (reference sequence). After removal of 10 bases from V and 7 bases from J, the junction contained 12 bases not matched to a gene. The CDR3 is 14 residues long. Written as DNA, the CDR3 is TGTGCCACCCAGTCCAGCGGGAGCGGGAATGAGCAGTTCTTC. It codes for CATQSSGSGNEQFF.

This clonotype was picked up many times. V and J are TRBV28 and TRBJ2-1, with D perhaps TRBD1 (5 bases). V was cut by 0 bases and J by 13 bases, with 10 bases left in between. CDR1 is MDHEN, CDR2 SYDVKM, per germline. CDR3 size: 12 residues. The CDR3 bases are TGTGCCAGCAGTTTATGGGCAGGGCTTCAGTTCTTC. It is translated as CASSLWAGLQFF.

The rearrangement joins TRBV4-2 to TRBJ1-5; 10 bases line up with TRBD1. The CDR3 contains 16 residues. CDR1 is LGHNA and CDR2 is YNFKEQ in the germline V gene. The V and J ends lost 5 bases and 6 bases, in that order; junction bases with no gene match: 10. The DNA of the CDR3 is TGTGCCAGCAGCGACGCGTGGGGACAGGGGAGTCAGCCCCAGCATTTT. Its translation is CASSDAWGQGSQPQHF.

In its sample, this clonotype is medium-sized (0.01 to 0.1%). The chain uses TRBV30 and TRBJ2-7, with TRBD1 matching 10 bases. The CDR3 has 14 amino acids. V gave up 2 bases and J gave up 2 bases; unmatched junction bases: 3. Germline V gives CDR1 GTSNPN, CDR2 SVGIG (reference sequence). CDR3 DNA: TGTGCCTGGAGTTCTGGACAGGGGGCCTACGAGCAGTACTTC. This encodes CAWSSGQGAYEQYF.

Ten or more counts support this clonotype. V and J are TRBV12-3 or TRBV12-4 and TRBJ1-1; D might be TRBD1 (5 bases). The CDR3 loop spans 12 amino acids. Deletions cut 4 bases from V and 8 bases from J, with 11 bases between. The CDR3 loop is CASSWGTAEAFF. As DNA, the CDR3 is TGTGCCAGCAGTTGGGGGACCGCAGAAGCTTTCTTT.

At least ten counts were recorded for this clonotype. The rearrangement joins TRBV11-1 to TRBJ2-2; D call uncertain. The length of the CDR3 is 14 residues. CDR1 is SGHAT and CDR2 is FQDESV in the germline V gene (reference sequence). V lost 7 bases to trimming and J lost 2 bases, with 11 bases between them. The CDR3 sequence: CASTQKFNTGELFF. The CDR3 nucleotides are TGTGCCAGCACCCAAAAATTCAACACCGGGGAGCTGTTTTTT.

The V gene is TRBV5-1, the J gene TRBJ2-1; D possibly corresponds to TRBD1 (6 bases). This CDR3 contains 16 residues. V dropped 3 bases and J dropped 3 bases, with 16 bases sitting between them. Germline V gene sequence: CDR1 SGHRS, CDR2 YFSETQ. The CDR3 here is CASSSAGDRIYNEQFF. CDR3 coding DNA: TGCGCCAGCAGCTCCGCAGGGGATCGGATCTACAATGAGCAGTTCTTC.

This clonotype was detected ten times or more. The chain joins TRBV12-3 or TRBV12-4 to TRBJ2-5, with 9 positions matching TRBD1. The CDR3 extends over 14 amino acids. J was trimmed by 5 bases and V by 7 bases; bases with no gene match: 8. In DNA form, the CDR3 reads TGTGCCAGCACCCGGACAGGGGACGGGGAGACCCAGTACTTC. This encodes CASTRTGDGETQYF.

This clonotype has ten or more counts. The CDR3: CASSISGYGYTF. The CDR3 bases are TGTGCCAGCAGCATATCGGGCTATGGCTACACCTTC. This sequence joins TRBV12-3 or TRBV12-4 and TRBJ1-2; unclear D gene. Trimming pared 6 bases from V and 4 bases from J, leaving 9 bases between. The CDR3 consists of 12 residues.

This clonotype was seen many times. V gene TRBV7-9 combines with J gene TRBJ2-7, with D hard to call. The V end was cut by 4 bases, the J end by 2 bases, with 12 bases between. Germline CDR1 is SEHNR and CDR2 is FQNEAQ (reference sequence). The CDR3 covers 14 residues. The CDR3 sequence: CASSSDHSTYEQYF. CDR3 DNA: TGTGCCAGCAGCTCTGACCACTCCACCTACGAGCAGTACTTC.

This clonotype was detected many times. The genes are TRBV12-3 or TRBV12-4 and TRBJ1-4; the match to TRBD1 covers 10 bases. The ends lost 6 bases at V and 5 bases at J; junction bases unmatched: 0. This CDR3 contains 13 residues. CDR3 amino acids: CASRGQGNEKLFF. The DNA of the CDR3 is TGTGCCAGCAGGGGACAGGGGAATGAAAAACTGTTTTTT.

V gene TRBV6-1 combines with J gene TRBJ2-7, with no clear D. CDR1 is MNHNS and CDR2 is SASEGT in the germline V gene. The length of the CDR3 is 13 residues. Trimming pared 7 bases from V and 6 bases from J, leaving 16 bases between. In DNA, the CDR3 is TGTGCCAGCACCTCCCCCTTCACTACCGAGCAGTACTTC. It codes for CASTSPFTTEQYF.

This clonotype was seen many times. The chain is built from TRBV6-2 or TRBV6-3 and TRBJ2-1; 10 bases agree with TRBD2. This CDR3 has 15 residues. Germline V gene data show CDR1 as MNHEY and CDR2 as SVGEGT. Losses at the gene ends were 10 bases for V and 7 bases for J; bases not matched to a gene: 13. CDR3 in DNA: TGTGCCACCTCGACGGTAGCGGGAGGCATGAATGAGCAGTTCTTC. Amino acids: CATSTVAGGMNEQFF.

Comments on this clonotype: A far larger clone is just one base off, so this is likely a read error. The chain uses TRBV15 and TRBJ2-7; 16 bases are a match to TRBD2. From germline, CDR1 is LNHNV and CDR2 YYDKDF (reference sequence). There are 16 residues in the CDR3. The CDR3 bases are TGTGCCAGCAGCTCGGGACTAGCGGGAGGGTTAAATGAGCAGTACTTC. Protein sequence: CASSSGLAGGLNEQYF.

The genes are TRBV6-2 or TRBV6-3 and TRBJ1-1, with TRBD1 matching over 10 bases. Germline trimming cut 6 bases from V and 4 bases from J; bases unmatched to any gene: 2. This CDR3 is built from 13 residues. The germline CDR1 and CDR2 sequences are MNHEY and SVGEGT. The CDR3 is CASSGTGATEAFF. CDR3 sequence (DNA): TGTGCCAGCAGCGGGACAGGGGCCACTGAAGCTTTCTTT.

This clonotype was picked up one time. This chain uses TRBV4-1 with TRBJ2-4, with 10 bases matching TRBD1. The end of the DNA is better explained by TRBJ1-2, so the J call may be wrong. The germline CDR1 and CDR2 sequences are MGHRA and YSYEKL. This CDR3 has 13 amino acids. The CDR3 here is CASSPGQGNGYTF. The DNA for the CDR3 is TGCGCCAGCAGCCCGGGACAGGGGAACGGCTACACCTTC.

The genes are TRBV12-3 or TRBV12-4 and TRBJ2-5; 8 bases agree with TRBD1. The trim removed 6 bases at V and 5 bases at J, leaving 8 bases unmatched. The CDR3 loop spans 14 amino acids. The CDR3 nucleotides read TGTGCCAGCAGGACGCAGGGGGCAGGGGAGACCCAGTACTTC. It specifies CASRTQGAGETQYF.

This clonotype was counted many times. The chain has TRBV19 and TRBJ2-7; 9 bases map to TRBD2. J lost 3 bases, V lost 5 bases, and 2 bases had no gene match. The germline V gene has CDR1 LNHDA and CDR2 SQIVND (reference sequence). The CDR3 loop spans 13 amino acids. Here the CDR3 DNA reads TGTGCCAGTAGTTTAGCGGGAGACTACGAGCAGTACTTC. Protein sequence: CASSLAGDYEQYF.

V is TRBV7-9 and J is TRBJ1-4; 7 bases are a match to TRBD1. The CDR3 sequence is 14 residues long. The junction had 5 bases not matched to a gene; V was cut back by 3 bases and J by 7 bases. Germline V gives CDR1 SEHNR, CDR2 FQNEAQ (reference sequence). The CDR3 region is CASSFRDSGEKLFF. As DNA, the CDR3 is TGTGCCAGCAGCTTCCGGGACAGTGGTGAAAAACTGTTTTTT.

This clonotype was seen more than once but under ten times. This may be a read error, as it is one base from a much larger clone. V gene TRBV28 combines with J gene TRBJ1-5, with a tentative D call TRBD1 (6 bases). The CDR3 is 14 amino acids. CDR1 and CDR2 from the germline V gene are MDHEN and SYDVKM. The CDR3 sequence is CASIKDRPNRPQHF. The CDR3 region has the DNA TGTGCCAGCATTAAGGACAGACCCAATCGGCCCCAGCATTTT.

This clonotype was seen at least ten times. V is TRBV10-2 and J is TRBJ2-7; D might be TRBD1 or TRBD2, each matching 5 bases. Germline V gene data show CDR1 as WSHSY and CDR2 as SAAADI. CDR3 length: 13 amino acids. Trimming pared 6 bases from V and 7 bases from J, leaving 16 bases between. DNA of the CDR3: TGCGCCAGCAGGGGCCGGGGCCGCGGGGAGCAGTACTTC. Translation gives CASRGRGRGEQYF.

This sequence joins TRBV20-1 and TRBJ2-1; D is unresolved. Looked up from germline, CDR1 is DFQATT and CDR2 is SNEGSKA (reference sequence). The V and J ends lost 3 bases and 1 base respectively, with 4 bases between them. CDR3 size: 12 residues. The CDR3: CSASPSYNEQFF. CDR3 nucleotides: TGCAGTGCTAGCCCGTCCTACAATGAGCAGTTCTTC.

This clonotype was seen ten or more times. The rearrangement links TRBV12-3 or TRBV12-4 to TRBJ1-5; D is uncertain. The CDR3 is 15 amino acids. The V and J ends lost 3 bases and 2 bases respectively, with 11 bases between them. CDR3 residues: CASSFLGVGNQPQHF. Here the CDR3 DNA reads TGTGCCAGCAGTTTTCTGGGAGTAGGCAATCAGCCCCAGCATTTT.

This clonotype was seen a few times. A read error may explain this, as a much larger clone is one base away. This chain links TRBV3-1 with TRBJ1-4; D perhaps matches TRBD1 (6 bases). Germline CDR1 LGHDT, CDR2 YNNKEL (reference sequence). This CDR3 comprises 16 residues. The CDR3 sequence is CASGQRGGAGEEKLFF. In DNA form, the CDR3 reads TGTGCCAGCGGCCAAAGAGGTGGGGCAGGGGAAGAAAAACTGTTTTTT.